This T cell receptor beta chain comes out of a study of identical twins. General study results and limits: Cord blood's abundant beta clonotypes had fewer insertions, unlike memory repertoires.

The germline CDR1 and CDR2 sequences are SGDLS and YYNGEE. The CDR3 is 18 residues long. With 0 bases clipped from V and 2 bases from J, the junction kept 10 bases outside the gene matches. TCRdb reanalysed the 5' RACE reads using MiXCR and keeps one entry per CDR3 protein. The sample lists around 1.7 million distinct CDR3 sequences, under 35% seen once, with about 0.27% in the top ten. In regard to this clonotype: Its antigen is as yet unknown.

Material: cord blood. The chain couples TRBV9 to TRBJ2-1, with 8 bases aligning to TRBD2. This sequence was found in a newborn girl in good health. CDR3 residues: CASSVVTTWTSPYNEQFF. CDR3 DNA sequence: TGTGCCAGCAGCGTAGTTACAACCTGGACTAGCCCCTACAATGAGCAGTTCTTC.